The 5 T cell receptor beta chains given below trace back to one sample, sequenced in a study of T cells in localized non-small cell lung cancer. The repertoire was sequenced with immunoSEQ multiplex PCR; TCRdb's copy has only in-frame clones and lacks some. The sample lists tens of thousands of clones; about 90% were seen once. This specimen consisted of peripheral blood, obtained before any cancer treatment. The receptors derive from a woman aged 35 to 70 with stage I lung adenocarcinoma.

J is TRBJ2-7 and V is TRBV28; D ambiguous. V was shortened by 4 bases and J by 2 bases, with 9 bases between the two germline ends. CDR1 and CDR2 (germline): MDHEN, SYDVKM. This CDR3 spans 13 amino acids. CDR3 protein: CASSSAWAYEQYF. The CDR3 DNA reads as TGTGCCAGCAGTTCTGCCTGGGCCTACGAGCAGTACTTC.

The chain links TRBV7-3 to TRBJ1-6; 7 nucleotides match TRBD1. The J segment lost 9 bases and the V segment lost 4 bases, leaving 9 bases of the junction unmatched. The CDR3 is 15 amino acids. The germline gives CDR1 SGHTA, CDR2 FQGTGA. CDR3: CASSSQGGVSSPLHF. In DNA, the CDR3 is TGTGCCAGCAGCTCCCAAGGGGGCGTCAGTTCACCCCTCCACTTT.

V is TRBV2 and J is TRBJ2-2; D gene unclear. In germline, CDR1 is SNHLY, CDR2 FYNNEI. The V and J ends lost 7 bases and 5 bases respectively, with 8 bases between them. This CDR3 contains 12 residues. CDR3 DNA sequence: TGTGCCAGCAAGGCGGAGACCGGGGAGCTGTTTTTT. It specifies CASKAETGELFF. Full variable domain (rest looked up from reference TRBV2 and TRBJ2-2): EPEVTQTPSHQVTQMGQEVILRCVPISNHLYFYWYRQILGQKVEFLVSFYNNEISEKSEIFDDQFSVERPDGSNFTLKIRSTKLEDSAMYFCASKAETGELFFGEGSRLTVL.

The gene calls are TRBV19 and TRBJ2-3; D possibly corresponds to TRBD2 (7 bases). V was pared by 7 bases and J by 7 bases, with 15 bases between. CDR3 size: 13 residues. Germline loops: CDR1 LNHDA, CDR2 SQIVND (reference sequence). CDR3 region: CASMGGGWYTQYF. CDR3 nucleotides: TGTGCCAGTATGGGGGGGGGCTGGTATACGCAGTATTTT.

The rearrangement links TRBV2 to TRBJ2-7; 14 bases fit TRBD2. The junction had 7 bases not matched to a gene; V was cut back by 6 bases and J by 0 bases. CDR3 length: 17 amino acids. Germline values: CDR1 SNHLY, CDR2 FYNNEI. The CDR3 reads CASSLGGLAGGSYEQYF. Written as DNA, the CDR3 is TGTGCCAGCAGCCTTGGAGGACTAGCGGGAGGCTCCTACGAGCAGTACTTC.